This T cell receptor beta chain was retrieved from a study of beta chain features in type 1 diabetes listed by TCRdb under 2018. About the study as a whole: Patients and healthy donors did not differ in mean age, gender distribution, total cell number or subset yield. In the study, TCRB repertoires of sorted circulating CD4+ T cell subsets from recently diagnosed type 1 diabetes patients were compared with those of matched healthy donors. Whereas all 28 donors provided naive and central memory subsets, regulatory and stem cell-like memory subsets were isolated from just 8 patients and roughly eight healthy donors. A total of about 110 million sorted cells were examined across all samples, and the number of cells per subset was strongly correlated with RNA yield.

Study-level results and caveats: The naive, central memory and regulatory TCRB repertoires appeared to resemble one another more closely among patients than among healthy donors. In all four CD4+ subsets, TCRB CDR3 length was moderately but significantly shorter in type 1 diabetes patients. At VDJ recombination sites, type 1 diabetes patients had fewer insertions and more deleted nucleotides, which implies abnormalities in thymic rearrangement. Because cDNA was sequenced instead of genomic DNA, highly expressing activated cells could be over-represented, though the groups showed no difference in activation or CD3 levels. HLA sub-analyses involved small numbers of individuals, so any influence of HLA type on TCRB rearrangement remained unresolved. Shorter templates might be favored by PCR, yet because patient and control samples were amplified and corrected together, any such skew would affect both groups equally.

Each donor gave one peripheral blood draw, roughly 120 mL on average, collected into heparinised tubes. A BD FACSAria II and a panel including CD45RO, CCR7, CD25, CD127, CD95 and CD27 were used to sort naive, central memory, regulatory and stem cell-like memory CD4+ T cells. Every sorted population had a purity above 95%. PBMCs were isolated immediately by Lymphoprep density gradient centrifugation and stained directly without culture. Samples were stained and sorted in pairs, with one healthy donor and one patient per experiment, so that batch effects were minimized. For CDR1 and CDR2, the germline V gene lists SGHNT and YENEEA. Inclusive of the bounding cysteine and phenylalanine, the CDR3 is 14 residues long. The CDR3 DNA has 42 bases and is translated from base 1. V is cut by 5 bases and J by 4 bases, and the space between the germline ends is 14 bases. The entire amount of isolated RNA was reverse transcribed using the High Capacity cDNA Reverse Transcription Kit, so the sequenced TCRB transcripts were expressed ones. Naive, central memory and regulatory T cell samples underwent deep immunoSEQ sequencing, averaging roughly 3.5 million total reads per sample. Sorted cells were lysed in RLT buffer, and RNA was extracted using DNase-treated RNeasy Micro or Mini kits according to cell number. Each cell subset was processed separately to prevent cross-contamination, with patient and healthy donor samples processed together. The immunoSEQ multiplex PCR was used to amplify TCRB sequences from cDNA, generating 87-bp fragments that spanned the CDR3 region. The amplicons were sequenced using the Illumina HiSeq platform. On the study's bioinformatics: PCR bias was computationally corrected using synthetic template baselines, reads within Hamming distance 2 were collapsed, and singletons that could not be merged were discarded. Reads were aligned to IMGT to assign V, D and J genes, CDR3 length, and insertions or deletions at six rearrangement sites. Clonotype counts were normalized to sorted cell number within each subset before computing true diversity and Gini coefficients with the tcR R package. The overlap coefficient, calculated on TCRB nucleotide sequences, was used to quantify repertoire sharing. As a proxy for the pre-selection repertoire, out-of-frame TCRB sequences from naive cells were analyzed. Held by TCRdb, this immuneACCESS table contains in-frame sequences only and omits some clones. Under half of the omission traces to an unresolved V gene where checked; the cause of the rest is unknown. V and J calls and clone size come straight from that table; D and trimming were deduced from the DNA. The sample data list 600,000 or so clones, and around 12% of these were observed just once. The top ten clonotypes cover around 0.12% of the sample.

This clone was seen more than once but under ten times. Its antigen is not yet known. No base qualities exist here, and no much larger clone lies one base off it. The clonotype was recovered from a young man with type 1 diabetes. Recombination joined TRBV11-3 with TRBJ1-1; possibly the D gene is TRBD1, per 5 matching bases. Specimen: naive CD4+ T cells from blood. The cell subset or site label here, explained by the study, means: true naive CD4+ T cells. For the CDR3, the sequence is CASSMSGTVTEAFF. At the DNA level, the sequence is TGTGCCAGCAGCATGTCCGGGACCGTCACTGAAGCTTTCTTT.